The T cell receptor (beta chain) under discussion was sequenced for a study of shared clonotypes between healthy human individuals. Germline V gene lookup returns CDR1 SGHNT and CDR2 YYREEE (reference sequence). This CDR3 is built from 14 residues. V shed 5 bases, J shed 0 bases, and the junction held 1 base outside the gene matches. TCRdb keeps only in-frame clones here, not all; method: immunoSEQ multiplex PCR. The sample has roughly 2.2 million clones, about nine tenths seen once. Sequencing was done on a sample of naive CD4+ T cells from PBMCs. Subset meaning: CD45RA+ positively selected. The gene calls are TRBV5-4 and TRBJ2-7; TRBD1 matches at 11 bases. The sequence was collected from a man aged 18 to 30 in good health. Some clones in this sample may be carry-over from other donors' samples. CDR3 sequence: CASRGTGGSYEQYF. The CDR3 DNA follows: TGTGCCAGCAGGGGGACAGGGGGCTCCTACGAGCAGTACTTC.